This T cell receptor beta chain is from a study of blood T cell repertoires in COVID-19. On the study more broadly: Samples representing acute and convalescent COVID-19 were sourced from the United States, Italy and Spain.

TCRdb's copy holds only in-frame clones and misses some; the assay was immunoSEQ multiplex PCR. The profile shows about 300,000 clones, 70% to 90% of them singletons. Trimming stripped 4 bases from V and 2 bases from J, with 12 bases between. In germline, CDR1 is ENHRY, CDR2 SYGVKD. The length of the CDR3 is 14 residues. Sample: peripheral blood. The V gene is TRBV10-3, the J gene TRBJ2-7, with D possibly TRBD1 on 6 matching bases. This TCR came from a woman in her thirties who had recovered from COVID-19. CDR3 sequence reads: CAISAPGTTYEQYF. Written as DNA, the CDR3 is TGTGCCATCAGTGCACCCGGGACAACCTACGAGCAGTACTTC.